One sample yielded the 29 T cell receptor beta chains listed below, sequenced in a study of blood T cell repertoires in COVID-19. The protocol was immunoSEQ multiplex PCR, while the TCRdb copy is restricted to in-frame clones and leaves out a portion. Of 210,000 or so clones in the sample, 80% were seen once. Specimen: PBMCs or T cells enriched from blood (not recorded which). The receptors were sampled from a man in his thirties or forties with acute COVID-19.

The genes are TRBV28 and TRBJ2-7; 10 nucleotides line up with TRBD2. The V and J ends lost 5 bases and 4 bases, in that order; junction bases with no gene match: 5. The CDR3 runs to 14 residues. CDR1 is MDHEN, CDR2 SYDVKM, per germline. The CDR3 bases are TGTGCCAGCAGTCATGGGGGACTAGCGTACGAGCAGTACTTC. Encoded protein: CASSHGGLAYEQYF.

In its sample, this clone was seen once. The rearrangement joins TRBV6-4 to TRBJ1-5; 7 bases fit TRBD1. CDR1 MRHNA and CDR2 SNTAGT come from the germline V gene. Unmatched junction bases numbered 4, after V lost 6 bases and J lost 2 bases. The CDR3 consists of 14 residues. The CDR3 region is CASSATGGNQPQHF. CDR3 in DNA: TGTGCCAGCAGCGCTACAGGGGGCAATCAGCCCCAGCATTTT.

This chain's CDR3 is CASSRYPSGGQETQYF. The CDR3 nucleotides are TGCGCCAGCAGCCGCTACCCCTCAGGGGGTCAAGAGACCCAGTACTTC. The chain combines TRBV5-1 with TRBJ2-5, with 7 bases fitting TRBD1. Germline V CDR1 and CDR2: SGHRS, YFSETQ. V trimming: 4 bases; J trimming: 2 bases; junction bases outside the gene matches: 11. The CDR3 is made up of 16 amino acids.

The chain has TRBV30 and TRBJ2-5; the match to TRBD2 covers 11 bases. CDR1 and CDR2 (germline): GTSNPN, SVGIG (reference sequence). Trimming at V came to 3 bases and at J to 4 bases, leaving 19 bases not matched to a gene. This CDR3 comprises 19 residues. CDR3 protein: CAWSGWGTGLAGGRETQYF. In DNA, the CDR3 is TGTGCCTGGAGCGGCTGGGGTACTGGGCTAGCGGGGGGAAGAGAGACCCAGTACTTC.

This clone has more than one count but fewer than ten. The chain's CDR3 is CASSKELGQGNSGANVLTF. Here the CDR3 DNA reads TGTGCCAGCAGCAAAGAGCTGGGACAGGGGAATTCTGGGGCCAACGTCCTGACTTTC. This chain connects TRBV21-1 to TRBJ2-6; the table's D gene call, TRBD1, was not cross checked with the DNA. TRBV21-1 is marked as a pseudogene. The CDR3 is made up of 19 amino acids.

V and J are TRBV2 and TRBJ2-7; 7 nucleotides agree with TRBD1. Per the germline V gene, CDR1 is SNHLY and CDR2 is FYNNEI. V shed 10 bases, J shed 7 bases, and the junction held 10 bases outside the gene matches. CDR3 length: 12 amino acids. The CDR3 DNA reads as TGTGCCACCTCGGGACAGCTTGGTGAGCAGTACTTC. Translating it yields CATSGQLGEQYF.

This clone was counted only a few times. The V call is TRBV10-3, the J call TRBJ1-2; 7 bases are a match to TRBD1. This CDR3 is 13 amino acids long. Germline trimming cut 7 bases from V and 3 bases from J; bases unmatched to any gene: 5. Germline-derived CDR1 and CDR2 are ENHRY and SYGVKD. The CDR3 region is CAITRGQDYGYTF. CDR3 in DNA: TGTGCCATCACCAGAGGACAGGACTATGGCTACACCTTC.

The chain combines TRBV18 with TRBJ1-4; D might be TRBD1 (5 bases). V dropped 4 bases and J dropped 4 bases, with 7 bases sitting between them. The V gene's germline CDR1 is KGHSH and CDR2 LQKENI. This CDR3 comprises 13 residues. In DNA, the CDR3 is TGTGCCAGCTCACGGGACTTTAATGAAAAACTGTTTTTT. Amino acids: CASSRDFNEKLFF.

Of note for this clone: Other DNA sequences of this sample code for an identical CDR3. V usage is TRBV9 and J usage is TRBJ2-5; TRBD1 agrees at 9 bases. Germline CDR1 reads SGDLS; CDR2 reads YYNGEE. This CDR3 comprises 15 residues. The J segment lost 2 bases and the V segment lost 5 bases, leaving 7 bases of the junction unmatched. The CDR3 protein is CASSPGQGRQETQYF. DNA for the CDR3: TGTGCCAGCAGTCCTGGACAGGGGAGGCAAGAGACCCAGTACTTC.

V is TRBV12-3 or TRBV12-4 and J is TRBJ1-5; D unresolved. The CDR3 runs 12 residues. Between the trimmed V and J ends, which lost 3 bases and 7 bases, there was a span of 7 bases. CDR3: CASSFSGQPQHF. CDR3 DNA: TGTGCCAGCAGTTTCTCGGGGCAGCCCCAGCATTTT.

V is TRBV5-6 and J is TRBJ1-1; no definite D call. The CDR3 has 15 residues. CDR1 and CDR2 from the germline V gene are SGHDT and YYEEEE. Trimming removed 1 base from V and 0 bases from J, with 10 bases in between. DNA for the CDR3: TGTGCCAGCAGCTTGTACACGGGTTTGAACACTGAAGCTTTCTTT. Translated: CASSLYTGLNTEAFF.

V usage is TRBV18 and J usage is TRBJ2-3; maybe TRBD1 (5 bases). V shed 5 bases and J shed 4 bases, with 19 bases lying between them. Germline V lookup: CDR1 KGHSH, CDR2 LQKENI. The CDR3 covers 16 residues. The CDR3 region is CASSITQGLGADTQYF. CDR3 coding DNA: TGTGCCAGCTCAATCACCCAGGGTCTTGGCGCAGATACGCAGTATTTT.

The rearrangement uses TRBV7-6 and TRBJ2-3, with 10 bases matching TRBD1. V lost 5 bases to trimming and J lost 4 bases; unmatched junction nucleotides: 6. The CDR3 length is 15 residues. Germline CDR1 reads SGHVS; CDR2 reads FNYEAQ. The chain's CDR3 is CASSQGQGIADTQYF. The CDR3 nucleotides are TGTGCCAGCAGCCAGGGACAGGGGATCGCAGATACGCAGTATTTT.

A single count supports this clone. The genes are TRBV3-1 (or the pseudogene TRBV3-2) and TRBJ1-1; D gene unclear. The CDR3 contains 13 residues. Germline assignment: CDR1 LGHDT and CDR2 YNNKEL (reference sequence). Trimming took off 6 bases at V and 5 bases at J, with 13 bases between the two ends. CDR3 residues: CASRRVGGTEAFF. In nucleotides, the CDR3 is TGTGCCAGCAGAAGGGTGGGAGGGACTGAAGCTTTCTTT.

The J gene is TRBJ1-6, the V gene TRBV12-3 or TRBV12-4; D unresolved. V dropped 3 bases and J dropped 10 bases, with 10 bases sitting between them. The CDR3 extends over 13 amino acids. CDR3 amino acids: CASSFNAGSPLHF. The CDR3 DNA sequence: TGTGCCAGCAGTTTTAACGCGGGATCACCCCTCCACTTT.

The chain is built from TRBV9 and TRBJ1-1; 8 bases line up with TRBD1. This CDR3 comprises 14 residues. CDR1 and CDR2 (germline): SGDLS, YYNGEE. V dropped 6 bases and J dropped 8; count of bases not matched to a gene: 12. The CDR3 loop is CASNIGQGNGEAFF. CDR3 nucleotides: TGTGCCAGCAACATTGGACAGGGTAATGGGGAAGCTTTCTTT.

The V gene is TRBV18, the J gene TRBJ1-1, with a weak D call TRBD1 (6 bases). The V end was cut by 2 bases, the J end by 3 bases, with 7 bases between. The CDR3 is 13 residues long. Germline loops: CDR1 KGHSH, CDR2 LQKENI. CDR3 in DNA: TGTGCCAGCTCACCAACAGGGCACACTGAAGCTTTCTTT. Translation gives CASSPTGHTEAFF. The variable domain in full, completed from reference TRBV18 and TRBJ1-1, reads NAGVMQNPRHLVRRRGQEARLRCSPMKGHSHVYWYRQLPEEGLKFMVYLQKENIIDESGMPKERFSAEFPKEGPSILRIQQVVRGDSAAYFCASSPTGHTEAFFGQGTRLTVV.

The J gene is TRBJ1-2, the V gene TRBV5-5, with a weak D call TRBD1 (5 bases). The V gene's germline CDR1 is SGHKS and CDR2 YYEKEE (reference sequence). V was trimmed by 4 bases and J by 2 bases, leaving 12 bases between them. This CDR3 contains 14 residues. This chain's CDR3 is CASSAWPGNYGYTF. CDR3 in DNA: TGTGCCAGCAGCGCCTGGCCAGGGAACTATGGCTACACCTTC.

This clone was seen just once. This CDR3 reads CASDRTGRHSNQPQHF. CDR3 nucleotides: TGTGCCAGCGATCGGACAGGCCGCCATAGCAATCAGCCCCAGCATTTT. This chain joins TRBV28 and TRBJ1-5, with 7 bases lining up with TRBD1. This CDR3 has 16 amino acids. The V and J ends lost 8 bases and 0 bases, in that order; junction bases with no gene match: 10. Germline CDR1 MDHEN, CDR2 SYDVKM.

The V call is TRBV7-3, the J call TRBJ1-2; 9 bases agree with TRBD1. V lost 5 bases to trimming and J lost 4 bases; unmatched junction nucleotides: 11. The CDR3 contains 16 residues. Germline assignment: CDR1 SGHTA and CDR2 FQGTGA. The CDR3 DNA is TGTGCCAGCAGCACCGGGACAGGGACGTTTGGCTATGGCTACACCTTC. It is translated as CASSTGTGTFGYGYTF.

The genes are TRBV5-1 and TRBJ1-6, with D perhaps TRBD1 (5 bases). This CDR3 has 15 residues. V lost 0 bases, J lost 10 bases, and 14 bases lay in between. CDR1 and CDR2 (germline): SGHRS, YFSETQ. CDR3 bases: TGCGCCAGCAGCTTGGATGGACACGACTTCTCACCCCTCCACTTT. Protein: CASSLDGHDFSPLHF.

The genes are TRBV12-3 or TRBV12-4 and TRBJ1-1; D uncertain. Trimming took off 5 bases at V and 8 bases at J, with 12 bases between the two ends. CDR3 length: 12 amino acids. CDR3 loop: CASSTSTGEAFF. The CDR3 DNA follows: TGTGCCAGCAGTACCTCGACGGGGGAAGCTTTCTTT.

The gene calls are TRBV19 and TRBJ2-1, with D possibly TRBD1 on 6 matching bases. Germline-derived CDR1 and CDR2 are LNHDA and SQIVND (reference sequence). With 7 bases removed from V and 7 bases from J, the gap between germline ends came to 20 bases. This CDR3 has 15 residues. The CDR3 sequence is CASKLGAHDLNEQFF. The DNA for the CDR3 is TGTGCCAGTAAGTTGGGGGCTCACGATCTAAATGAGCAGTTCTTC.

The rearrangement links TRBV5-4 to TRBJ2-7; D not resolved. Germline lookup yields CDR1 SGHNT and CDR2 YYREEE (reference sequence). The CDR3 contains 12 residues. V lost 2 bases and J 6 bases, leaving 9 bases between the germline ends. CDR3 DNA sequence: TGTGCCAGCAGCTTTCCGGGTCTCGAGCAGTACTTC. Encoded protein: CASSFPGLEQYF.

The rearrangement joins TRBV10-2 to TRBJ2-7; 9 nucleotides match TRBD2. The CDR3 consists of 12 residues. Germline V gene lookup returns CDR1 WSHSY and CDR2 SAAADI. The ends lost 5 bases at V and 7 bases at J; junction bases unmatched: 3. The CDR3 loop reads CASSPAGGEQYF. As DNA, the CDR3 is TGCGCCAGCAGTCCAGCGGGGGGTGAGCAGTACTTC.

V gene TRBV7-9 combines with J gene TRBJ1-2; 7 bases map to TRBD1. Germline V lookup: CDR1 SEHNR, CDR2 FQNEAQ (reference sequence). J lost 4 bases, V lost 5 bases, and 7 bases had no gene match. CDR3 length: 14 amino acids. The CDR3 DNA is TGTGCCAGCAGCCTGCCAGGGACAGTCTATGGCTACACCTTC. This translates into CASSLPGTVYGYTF.

This clone was seen more than once but under ten times. The rearrangement joins TRBV29-1 to TRBJ1-4; D may be TRBD1 (5 bases). The CDR3 consists of 13 residues. V lost 6 bases to trimming and J lost 0 bases, with 8 bases between them. CDR1 SQVTM and CDR2 ANQGSEA come from the germline V gene. The CDR3 here is CSVWTTTNEKLFF. The CDR3 DNA sequence: TGCAGCGTATGGACAACAACTAATGAAAAACTGTTTTTT.

V usage is TRBV9 and J usage is TRBJ1-1; TRBD1 agrees at 7 bases. Germline CDR1 is SGDLS and CDR2 is YYNGEE. CDR3 length: 15 residues. V lost 4 bases and J lost 1; bases outside the gene matches: 7. The chain's CDR3 is CASSKIGQANTEAFF. The CDR3 nucleotides read TGTGCCAGCAGCAAAATCGGACAGGCGAACACTGAAGCTTTCTTT.

The rearrangement links TRBV19 to TRBJ1-1; D uncertain. Trimming took off 3 bases at V and 0 bases at J, with 8 bases between the two ends. The CDR3 loop spans 14 amino acids. Germline CDR1 is LNHDA and CDR2 is SQIVND (reference sequence). The CDR3 spells CASSISLLNTEAFF. The DNA of the CDR3 is TGTGCCAGTAGTATCTCCCTCCTGAACACTGAAGCTTTCTTT.